Listed below are T cell receptor beta chains from one sample, sequenced in a study of cytomegalovirus exposure and HLA in healthy donors. Sequenced by immunoSEQ multiplex PCR; TCRdb stores in-frame clones only, minus some. The sample has about 100,000 clones, about 81% seen once. Specimen: PBMCs. Source of these receptors: a man aged 45 to 65 in good health and CMV-seronegative. The CDR3 runs from the conserved cysteine through the conserved F or W. Fields, in order: D gene, clone size, V gene, J gene, CDR3 DNA, CDR3 protein. A D gene is named only where the DNA matches it firmly. The listing skips clone size in some rows; elsewhere it reads once, few, many or a size class.

d_gene: TRBD2; abundance: -; v_gene: TRBV4-1; j_gene: TRBJ2-7; CDR3nt: TGCGCCAGCAGCCGGTCGACTAGCGGGGGGGGAGGCGAGCAGTACTTC; CDR3aa: CASSRSTSGGGGEQYF
d_gene: -; abundance: few; v_gene: TRBV2; j_gene: TRBJ1-6; CDR3nt: TGTGCCAGCACCAGGGAATCTAATTCACCCCTCCACTTT; CDR3aa: CASTRESNSPLHF
d_gene: -; abundance: few; v_gene: TRBV30; j_gene: TRBJ1-3; CDR3nt: TGTGCCTGGAGTCGCGGGGGAAACACCATATATTTT; CDR3aa: CAWSRGGNTIYF
d_gene: -; abundance: -; v_gene: TRBV6-1; j_gene: TRBJ1-6; CDR3nt: TGTGCCAGCTGTTATGGGGGCGGAGGTTCACCCCTCCACTTT; CDR3aa: CASCYGGGGSPLHF
d_gene: -; abundance: -; v_gene: TRBV4-1; j_gene: TRBJ2-5; CDR3nt: TGCGCCAGCAGCCTTTACATAAAGGGGGAAGGGGCCCAGTACTTC; CDR3aa: CASSLYIKGEGAQYF
d_gene: TRBD1; abundance: -; v_gene: TRBV19; j_gene: TRBJ2-2; CDR3nt: TGTGCCAGTACTCAACAGGGGATCGGGGAGCTGTTTTTT; CDR3aa: CASTQQGIGELFF
d_gene: -; abundance: -; v_gene: TRBV9; j_gene: TRBJ2-1; CDR3nt: TGTGCCAGCAGCGCGGGGGGCCCCATGAATGAGCAGTTCTTC; CDR3aa: CASSAGGPMNEQFF
d_gene: -; abundance: many; v_gene: TRBV6-1; j_gene: TRBJ1-2; CDR3nt: TGTGCCAGCAGTGAATATCAGGGGTACGGCTACACCTTC; CDR3aa: CASSEYQGYGYTF
d_gene: TRBD2; abundance: -; v_gene: TRBV7-2; j_gene: TRBJ2-3; CDR3nt: TGTGCCAGCAGTTTTCGAGCGGGACTAGCGGGATATACGCAGTATTTT; CDR3aa: CASSFRAGLAGYTQYF
d_gene: TRBD1; abundance: -; v_gene: TRBV4-1; j_gene: TRBJ1-4; CDR3nt: TGCGCCAGCAGCCAAGTGCAAGGAGCTCCGACAGGGAGAGAAAAACTGTTTTTT; CDR3aa: CASSQVQGAPTGREKLFF
d_gene: -; abundance: few; v_gene: TRBV13; j_gene: TRBJ1-3; CDR3nt: TGTGCCAGCAGCTTATCTCGGGTAAACACCATATATTTT; CDR3aa: CASSLSRVNTIYF
d_gene: -; abundance: -; v_gene: TRBV28; j_gene: TRBJ2-7; CDR3nt: TGTGCCAGTAGACAGGACTCCTACGAGCAGTACTTC; CDR3aa: CASRQDSYEQYF
d_gene: -; abundance: -; v_gene: TRBV6-5; j_gene: TRBJ1-2; CDR3nt: TGTGCCAGCGGTAGGGCAGGGAACTATGGCTACACCTTC; CDR3aa: CASGRAGNYGYTF
d_gene: -; abundance: -; v_gene: TRBV19; j_gene: TRBJ1-1; CDR3nt: TGTGCCAGTAGTATAGATCTAAGGGGGACTGAAGCTTTCTTT; CDR3aa: CASSIDLRGTEAFF
d_gene: TRBD1; abundance: -; v_gene: TRBV29-1; j_gene: TRBJ1-5; CDR3nt: TGCAGCGTTTTGGGACAGGGGAATCAGCCCCAGCATTTT; CDR3aa: CSVLGQGNQPQHF
d_gene: -; abundance: -; v_gene: TRBV11-2; j_gene: TRBJ1-2; CDR3nt: TGTGCCAGCAGCTTATACAGCTATGGCTACACCTTC; CDR3aa: CASSLYSYGYTF
d_gene: -; abundance: -; v_gene: TRBV29-1; j_gene: TRBJ2-5; CDR3nt: TGCAGCGTTGGATGGGGCAAGGAGCAGTACTTC; CDR3aa: CSVGWGKEQYF
d_gene: -; abundance: -; v_gene: TRBV11-2; j_gene: TRBJ2-7; CDR3nt: TGTGCCAGCAGCTTACACTACGAGCAGTACTTC; CDR3aa: CASSLHYEQYF
d_gene: -; abundance: medium-sized; v_gene: TRBV5-6; j_gene: TRBJ1-1; CDR3nt: TGTGCCAGCAGCTCCGGGGGTAGCACTGAAGCTTTCTTT; CDR3aa: CASSSGGSTEAFF
d_gene: TRBD1; abundance: -; v_gene: TRBV2; j_gene: TRBJ1-2; CDR3nt: TGTGCCAGCAGGGCAGGACAGGGCCTTTTCGGCTACACCTTC; CDR3aa: CASRAGQGLFGYTF
d_gene: -; abundance: -; v_gene: TRBV7-2; j_gene: TRBJ2-1; CDR3nt: TGTGCCAGCAGCCCTACGGAGGGCTACAATGAGCAGTTCTTC; CDR3aa: CASSPTEGYNEQFF
d_gene: -; abundance: -; v_gene: TRBV27; j_gene: TRBJ2-1; CDR3nt: TGTGCCAGCAGTTTAACGGCGATGGGGCACAATGAGCAGTTCTTC; CDR3aa: CASSLTAMGHNEQFF
d_gene: -; abundance: -; v_gene: TRBV11-2; j_gene: TRBJ2-3; CDR3nt: TGTGCCAGCAGCTCATCAGGGGATACGCAGTATTTT; CDR3aa: CASSSSGDTQYF
d_gene: -; abundance: -; v_gene: TRBV6-5; j_gene: TRBJ2-7; CDR3nt: TGTGCCAGCAGAGGAGGGCTTTACGAGCAGTACTTC; CDR3aa: CASRGGLYEQYF
d_gene: -; abundance: -; v_gene: TRBV9; j_gene: TRBJ1-2; CDR3nt: TGTGCCAGCAGCGTAGACGCAGGGGTCGATGGCTACACCTTC; CDR3aa: CASSVDAGVDGYTF
d_gene: TRBD2; abundance: once; v_gene: TRBV27; j_gene: TRBJ2-1; CDR3nt: TGTGCCAGCAGTTTACCCGGACTAGCGGGAGGCCGAAAAAATGAGCAGTTCTTC; CDR3aa: CASSLPGLAGGRKNEQFF
d_gene: TRBD1; abundance: -; v_gene: TRBV25-1; j_gene: TRBJ1-4; CDR3nt: TGTGCCAGCAGTGAATTCGGGACAGGGGGTCAAAAACTGTTTTTT; CDR3aa: CASSEFGTGGQKLFF
d_gene: -; abundance: -; v_gene: TRBV28; j_gene: TRBJ2-7; CDR3nt: TGTGCCAGCAGTCGTAAATACTACGAGCAGTACTTC; CDR3aa: CASSRKYYEQYF
d_gene: -; abundance: -; v_gene: TRBV30; j_gene: TRBJ1-4; CDR3nt: TGTGCCTCCAGGGGACCTAATGAAAAACTGTTTTTT; CDR3aa: CASRGPNEKLFF
d_gene: -; abundance: -; v_gene: TRBV5-1; j_gene: TRBJ2-5; CDR3nt: TGCGCCAGCACCAGGGCCCTCGATAGGGAGACCCAGTACTTC; CDR3aa: CASTRALDRETQYF
d_gene: TRBD1; abundance: -; v_gene: TRBV11-2; j_gene: TRBJ2-6; CDR3nt: TGTGCCAGCAGCACCGGACAGGGGGGTCTCTCTGGGGCCAACGTCCTGACTTTC; CDR3aa: CASSTGQGGLSGANVLTF
d_gene: -; abundance: -; v_gene: TRBV28; j_gene: TRBJ1-5; CDR3nt: TGTGCCAGCAGTCCCAAACAGGCAAAGGGCAATCAGCCCCAGCATTTT; CDR3aa: CASSPKQAKGNQPQHF
d_gene: -; abundance: -; v_gene: TRBV14; j_gene: TRBJ1-6; CDR3nt: TGTGCCAGCAGCCAAGACGGGATATCCTCTAATTCACCCCTCCACTTT; CDR3aa: CASSQDGISSNSPLHF
d_gene: -; abundance: -; v_gene: TRBV28; j_gene: TRBJ2-1; CDR3nt: TGTGCCACGTTTAGAACTTCGGTCGGCAATGAGCAGTTCTTC; CDR3aa: CATFRTSVGNEQFF
d_gene: -; abundance: once; v_gene: TRBV5-4; j_gene: TRBJ1-6; CDR3nt: TGTGCCAGCAGCTTCGGGTCCCGAAATTCACCCCTCCACTTT; CDR3aa: CASSFGSRNSPLHF
d_gene: TRBD2; abundance: once; v_gene: TRBV5-4; j_gene: TRBJ2-2; CDR3nt: TGTGCCAGCAGCTTAGGTAGCGGGAGGGCCATCGGGGAGCTGTTTTTT; CDR3aa: CASSLGSGRAIGELFF
d_gene: -; abundance: few; v_gene: TRBV5-1; j_gene: TRBJ2-7; CDR3nt: TGCGCCAGCAGCCCTACAGGCTACGAGCAGTACTTC; CDR3aa: CASSPTGYEQYF
d_gene: TRBD1; abundance: -; v_gene: TRBV2; j_gene: TRBJ2-7; CDR3nt: TGTGCCAGCAGGACCGGGACAGGGGGCGCATACGAGCAGTACTTC; CDR3aa: CASRTGTGGAYEQYF
d_gene: TRBD2; abundance: -; v_gene: TRBV29-1; j_gene: TRBJ2-3; CDR3nt: TGCAGCGAACTAGCGGCTTCTATCACAGATACGCAGTATTTT; CDR3aa: CSELAASITDTQYF
d_gene: -; abundance: few; v_gene: TRBV6-7; j_gene: TRBJ2-2; CDR3nt: TGTGCCAGCAGTGGAACGGACTTTATAAACACCGGGGAGCTGTTTTTT; CDR3aa: CASSGTDFINTGELFF
d_gene: -; abundance: -; v_gene: TRBV2; j_gene: TRBJ2-7; CDR3nt: TGTGCCAGCAGGGACACCTCCTCCTACGAGCAGTACTTC; CDR3aa: CASRDTSSYEQYF
d_gene: TRBD2; abundance: once; v_gene: TRBV28; j_gene: TRBJ2-1; CDR3nt: TGTGCCAGCAGTTTACTAGCGGGAGTAAGTAATGAGCAGTTCTTC; CDR3aa: CASSLLAGVSNEQFF
d_gene: -; abundance: once; v_gene: TRBV5-1; j_gene: TRBJ2-3; CDR3nt: TGCGCCAGCAGCTTGAGCTCGCCCACAGATACGCAGTATTTT; CDR3aa: CASSLSSPTDTQYF
d_gene: TRBD1; abundance: -; v_gene: TRBV30; j_gene: TRBJ1-5; CDR3nt: TGTGCCTGGAGCCCGGACAGGGATAGCAATCAGCCCCAGCATTTT; CDR3aa: CAWSPDRDSNQPQHF
d_gene: -; abundance: -; v_gene: TRBV30; j_gene: TRBJ1-6; CDR3nt: TGTGCCTGGACCCCCCCCCTGGGAGGTAATTCACCCCTCCACTTT; CDR3aa: CAWTPPLGGNSPLHF
d_gene: -; abundance: once; v_gene: TRBV7-2; j_gene: TRBJ1-1; CDR3nt: TGTGCCAGCAGCTTACTTGGGGGGGGCAGTGAAGCTTTCTTT; CDR3aa: CASSLLGGGSEAFF
d_gene: TRBD1; abundance: -; v_gene: TRBV29-1; j_gene: TRBJ1-3; CDR3nt: TGCAGCGCTGAGACAGGGGAAACTGGAAACACCATATATTTT; CDR3aa: CSAETGETGNTIYF
d_gene: -; abundance: -; v_gene: TRBV6-1; j_gene: TRBJ2-1; CDR3nt: TGTGCCAGCAGTGAGTCCAGCTCCTACAATGAGCAGTTCTTC; CDR3aa: CASSESSSYNEQFF
d_gene: TRBD1; abundance: -; v_gene: TRBV6-6; j_gene: TRBJ2-7; CDR3nt: TGTGCCAGCAGTTCCCGGACAGGAACCTACGAGCAGTACTTC; CDR3aa: CASSSRTGTYEQYF
d_gene: -; abundance: -; v_gene: TRBV4-2; j_gene: TRBJ2-5; CDR3nt: TGTGCCAGCAGCCGATACAGGGGGGGGTCCCAGTACTTC; CDR3aa: CASSRYRGGSQYF
d_gene: -; abundance: -; v_gene: TRBV28; j_gene: TRBJ1-1; CDR3nt: TGTGCCATCAAAACAGAGAACACTGAAGCTTTCTTT; CDR3aa: CAIKTENTEAFF
d_gene: -; abundance: few; v_gene: TRBV29-1; j_gene: TRBJ2-7; CDR3nt: TGCAGCGCTTATGGGACACCGGCCTACGAGCAGTACTTC; CDR3aa: CSAYGTPAYEQYF
d_gene: -; abundance: -; v_gene: TRBV19; j_gene: TRBJ2-3; CDR3nt: TGTGCCAGTAGTATAGCTTCGGGGGGACAAAGGAGCACAGATACGCAGTATTTT; CDR3aa: CASSIASGGQRSTDTQYF
d_gene: -; abundance: -; v_gene: TRBV28; j_gene: TRBJ2-7; CDR3nt: TGTGCCAGCAGTTTAACACAGACCTACGAGCAGTACTTC; CDR3aa: CASSLTQTYEQYF
d_gene: -; abundance: -; v_gene: TRBV7-9; j_gene: TRBJ1-1; CDR3nt: TGTTCCAGCAGCTTAGCAGTCCGCGGGAACACTGAAGCTTTCTTT; CDR3aa: CSSSLAVRGNTEAFF